The clone carrying this T cell receptor beta chain was recorded a few times. The antigen remains unidentified. One entry per CDR3 protein, called by TCRdb with MiXCR from the RACE reads. The sample gives around 110,000 distinct CDR3 sequences, 9% to 13% of which show up once; just over 1.4% is in the top ten. Unmatched junction bases numbered 11, after V lost 3 bases and J lost 5 bases. This CDR3 is built from 16 residues. From germline, CDR1 is MDHEN and CDR2 SYDVKM. Time point given: patch test 1, 2 weeks after DPC sensitization. Treatment described: therapeutic diphenylcyclopropenone sensitization with weekly scalp DPC. At every patch-test visit, blood was drawn before the patch test was applied. The entry originates in a study of human T cells and chemical hapten exposure. Study-wide points: TCRs whose frequency exceeded 1 in 1000 remained the same following DPC sensitization. Controls had significantly fewer large CDR3 similarity clusters than were formed by expanded TCRs.

The chain couples TRBV28 to TRBJ2-3, with 7 nucleotides matching TRBD2. Specimen: whole blood, collected in connection with sensitization to the hapten diphenylcyclopropenone (DPC). The receptor was derived from a woman between 45 and 65 years old with alopecia areata. Some clones in this sample may be carry-over from other donors' samples. DNA of the CDR3: TGTGCCAGCAGTTTGTGGGAGGGGCAAGTACGAGATACGCAGTATTTT. This sequence encodes CASSLWEGQVRDTQYF.